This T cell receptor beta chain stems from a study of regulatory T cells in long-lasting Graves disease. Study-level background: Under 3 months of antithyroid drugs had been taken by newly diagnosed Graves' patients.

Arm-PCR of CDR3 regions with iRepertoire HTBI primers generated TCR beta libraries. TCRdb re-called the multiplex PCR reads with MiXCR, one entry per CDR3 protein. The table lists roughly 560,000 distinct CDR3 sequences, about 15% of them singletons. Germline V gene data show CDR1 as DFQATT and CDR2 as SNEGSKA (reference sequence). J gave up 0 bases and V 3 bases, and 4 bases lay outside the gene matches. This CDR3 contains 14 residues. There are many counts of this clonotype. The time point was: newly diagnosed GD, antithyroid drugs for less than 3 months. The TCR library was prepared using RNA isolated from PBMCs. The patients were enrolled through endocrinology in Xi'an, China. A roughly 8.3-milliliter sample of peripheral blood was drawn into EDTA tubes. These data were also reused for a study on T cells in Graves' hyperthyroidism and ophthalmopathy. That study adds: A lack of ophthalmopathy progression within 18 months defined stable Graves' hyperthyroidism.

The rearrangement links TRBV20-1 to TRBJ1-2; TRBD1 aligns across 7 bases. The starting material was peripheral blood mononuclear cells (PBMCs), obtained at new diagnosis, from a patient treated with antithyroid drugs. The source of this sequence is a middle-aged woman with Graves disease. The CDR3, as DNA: TGCAGTGCTAGCGGAGGGGGCTCTAACTATGGCTACACCTTC. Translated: CSASGGGSNYGYTF.